One T cell receptor (beta chain) is described in this entry. No antigen is known for it. No base-level quality is on record; no much larger clone is a single base apart. The sample's time point, from its label and the paper: peripheral blood 6 weeks after treatment start. A cohort of about 31 patients with locally advanced or metastatic urothelial carcinoma, treated at Memorial Sloan Kettering on a trial protocol, was included. Peripheral blood mononuclear cells were collected pretreatment and during treatment, with between 1 and 8 total time points per patient. The Qiagen DNeasy Blood extraction kit was used to purify genomic DNA from total PBMCs and from tumor samples. PBMCs were collected pretreatment and during treatment, and were isolated and stored as previously described. The sample is drawn from a study of PD-L1 blockade in urothelial cancer (dated by TCRdb to the late 2010s). Describing the broader study: Therapy was started at some point between 2014 and 2016 for all patients, and atezolizumab 1,200 mg was administered intravenously every 3 weeks. About 90% of the roughly 29 patients were identified as males with urothelial cancer of bladder origin, and a prior smoking history was reported by 18 of 29 patients. Patients had an ECOG performance status of 0 or 1 and had received between 0 and 3 prior chemotherapy regimens. Blood samples were analyzed at 3 weeks after treatment start (second dose) and at 6 weeks after treatment start. A median of roughly 140,000 T cells and 80,000 to 100,000 unique TCRs was obtained from blood samples, and a median clonality of around 0.072 was observed. The study was an exploratory multi-omic analysis of somatic, immune and clinical correlates of response to PD-L1 blockade with atezolizumab in urothelial cancer. Pretreatment tumor samples and matched peripheral blood, collected serially before and after atezolizumab treatment, underwent TCR sequencing. Durable clinical benefit was defined as a progression-free survival longer than 6 months, and TCR features were additionally tested against progression-free survival and overall survival. In the same patients, whole exome sequencing and RNA sequencing of pretreatment tumors were performed in addition to TCR sequencing. Durable clinical benefit was achieved by nine patients and was not achieved by 20 patients. Over 28 patients had pretreatment blood TCR-seq, about 25 had at least one posttreatment blood collection, and about 25 had tumor TCR-seq. Study-wide conclusions, independent of this receptor: Improved progression-free and overall survival was associated with having pretreatment peripheral blood TCR clonality below the median. Greater expansion of tumor-associated TCR clones in peripheral blood 3 weeks after the start of treatment was observed in patients with durable benefit (n of about 21, p = 0.022). Because the sample size was small (n of about 29) and many exploratory analyses were performed, the results are intended to be hypothesis-generating.

The CDR3, cysteine through phenylalanine, is 18 amino acids long. The kept DNA is CDR3 alone, 54 bases in frame from the first base. Reading the germline V gene gives CDR1 MGHRA and CDR2 YSYEKL. V is pared back by 4 bases and J by 7 bases, with 25 bases lying between the germline termini. Synthetic TCR analog templates were spiked into each PCR to estimate absolute template abundance from read counts. Using the immunoSEQ assay, TCRbeta CDR3 regions were amplified from genomic DNA with bias-controlled V and J gene primers. Sequencing of rearranged TCRbeta segments was done at approximately 20X coverage. On the study's bioinformatics: Clustering was used to correct sequencing errors, and CDR3s were annotated against IMGT so that V, D and J genes could be assigned. Out-of-frame and stop-codon sequences were excluded, and only productive TCRbeta rearrangements were used in downstream analyses. To compute clonality, Shannon entropy was normalized by the log of the number of unique productive sequences and then subtracted from one. Clones differing between time points or between blood and tumor were identified by Fisher's exact test with Benjamini-Hochberg correction at adjusted p below 0.01. Imported from immuneACCESS, the table was reduced by TCRdb to in-frame sequences with V and J called. These copies leave out some clones; in studies compared against another copy, an unresolved V gene accounts for under half, and the cause of the remainder is not known. From that table come the V and J calls and clone size; the DNA was used to work out D and trimming. The sample table lists tens of thousands of clones, 88% of them with a count of one. Roughly 2.5% of the sample is in the top ten clones.

The receptor was derived from a man aged 55 to 69 with urothelial cancer. The chain uses TRBV4-1 and TRBJ1-4; a tentative D call is TRBD1 (6 bases match). The source material was PBMCs, sampled around atezolizumab (anti-PD-L1) treatment. The DNA sequence is as follows: TGCGCCAGCAGCCGCCTCGAGAATGTGGGGGGCGGGAGTGAAAAACTGTTTTTT. Translation gives CASSRLENVGGGSEKLFF.